The subject of this entry is one T cell receptor (beta chain). Assay used: immunoSEQ multiplex PCR; TCRdb lists only in-frame clones, some missing. This table holds hundreds of thousands of clones, around nine tenths found once. The sample originates from a study of blood T cell repertoires in COVID-19. The clonotype originates from a middle-aged woman who had recovered from COVID-19. The sample was peripheral blood.

The CDR3 bases are TGTGCCACCAACAGTGGGGCCTATGGCTACACCTTC. This sequence encodes CATNSGAYGYTF. This chain uses TRBV24-1 with TRBJ1-2, with a possible D match to TRBD1 (5 bases). Deletions cut 8 bases from V and 4 bases from J, with 10 bases between. CDR1 KGHDR and CDR2 SFDVKD come from the germline V gene. This CDR3 is built from 12 residues.